This T cell receptor beta chain derives from a study of OX40 agonist ivuxolimab in advanced cancers. Overall study context: Previous treatment with anti-PD-1, anti-PD-L1 or anti-CTLA-4 therapy was allowed; 40% had received some. Study-wide points: The mean number of expanded clones was higher in CD8+ T cells than in CD4+.

Sequencing used immunoSEQ multiplex PCR; TCRdb keeps in-frame clones, though not all of them. The table shows over 30,000 clones, with roughly 80% occurring only once. Remarks on this clone: Its cognate antigen is unknown.

Exclusion applied to patients with autoimmune disease history or systemic immunosuppression. The CDR3 length is 14 residues. The J segment lost 4 bases and the V segment lost 1 base, leaving 5 bases of the junction unmatched. Germline assignment: CDR1 SGHKS and CDR2 YYEKEE (reference sequence). The receptor was isolated from an adult with an advanced solid tumor such as melanoma, head and neck, liver or kidney cancer. V and J are TRBV5-5 and TRBJ2-7, with 7 bases aligning to TRBD2. The input for sequencing was CD4+ or CD8+ T cells sorted from blood, taken in a trial of the OX40 agonist ivuxolimab. The CDR3 nucleotides are TGTGCCAGCAGCTTGTGGGAGGGAAGGTACGAGCAGTACTTC. Its protein is CASSLWEGRYEQYF.